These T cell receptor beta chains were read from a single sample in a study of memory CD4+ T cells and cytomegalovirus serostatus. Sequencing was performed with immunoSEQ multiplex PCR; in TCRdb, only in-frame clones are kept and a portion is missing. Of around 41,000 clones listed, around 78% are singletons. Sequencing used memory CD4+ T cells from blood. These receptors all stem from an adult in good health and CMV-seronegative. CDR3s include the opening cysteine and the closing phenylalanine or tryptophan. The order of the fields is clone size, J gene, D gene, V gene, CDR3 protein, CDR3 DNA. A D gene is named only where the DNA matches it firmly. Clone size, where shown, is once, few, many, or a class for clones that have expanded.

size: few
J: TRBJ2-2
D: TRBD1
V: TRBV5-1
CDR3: CASSPRQGGNTGELFF
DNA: TGCGCCAGCAGCCCGAGACAGGGGGGTAACACCGGGGAGCTGTTTTTT

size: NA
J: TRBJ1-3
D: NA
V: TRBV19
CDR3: CASSILRGDWGTRSGNTIYF
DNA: TGTGCCAGTAGTATTTTACGAGGTGATTGGGGGACACGCTCTGGAAACACCATATATTTT

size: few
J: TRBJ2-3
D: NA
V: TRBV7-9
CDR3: CASSLGDFADTQYF
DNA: TGTGCCAGCAGCTTAGGCGACTTCGCAGATACGCAGTATTTT

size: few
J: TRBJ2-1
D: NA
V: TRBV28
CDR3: CASSLSWRGHNEQFF
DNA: TGTGCCAGCAGTTTATCATGGAGGGGCCACAATGAGCAGTTCTTC

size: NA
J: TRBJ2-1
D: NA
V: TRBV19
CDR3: CASSLAQIDEQFF
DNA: TGTGCCAGTAGTCTAGCGCAGATCGATGAGCAGTTCTTC

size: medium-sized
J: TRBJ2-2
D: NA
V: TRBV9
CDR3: CASSVDLWGELFF
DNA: TGTGCCAGCAGCGTAGATTTATGGGGGGAGCTGTTTTTT

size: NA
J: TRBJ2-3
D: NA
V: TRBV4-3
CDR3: CASSREDTQYF
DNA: TGCGCCAGCAGCCGGGAAGATACGCAGTATTTT

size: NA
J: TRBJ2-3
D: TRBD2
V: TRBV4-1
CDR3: CASSPGLLGNTQYF
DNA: TGCGCCAGCAGCCCGGGACTACTCGGCAATACGCAGTATTTT

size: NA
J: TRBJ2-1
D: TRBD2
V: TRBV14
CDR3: CASSQGLAGYNEQFF
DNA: TGTGCCAGCAGCCAAGGCCTAGCGGGATACAATGAGCAGTTCTTC

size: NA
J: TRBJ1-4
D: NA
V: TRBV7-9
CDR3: CASSLTGTTNEKLFF
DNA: TGTGCCAGCAGCTTGACAGGAACAACTAATGAAAAACTGTTTTTT

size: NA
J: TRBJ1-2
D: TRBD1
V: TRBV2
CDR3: CASSEEDRFYGYTF
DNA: TGTGCCAGCAGTGAGGAGGACAGGTTCTATGGCTACACCTTC

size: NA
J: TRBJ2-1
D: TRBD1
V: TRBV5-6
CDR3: CASSRRWATGGIF
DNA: TGTGCCAGCAGCAGGCGTTGGGCGACAGGGGGTATCTTC

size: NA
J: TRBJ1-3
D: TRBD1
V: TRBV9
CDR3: CASSVGQGVGTIYF
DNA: TGTGCCAGCAGCGTAGGACAGGGTGTGGGCACCATATATTTT

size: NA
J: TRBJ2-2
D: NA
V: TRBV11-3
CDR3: CASSLFSESTEGVAGELFF
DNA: TGTGCCAGCAGCTTATTTTCCGAGTCGACCGAAGGGGTAGCCGGGGAGCTGTTTTTT

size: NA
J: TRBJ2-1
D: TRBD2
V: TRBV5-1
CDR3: CASSSGTSGNDEQFF
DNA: TGCGCCAGCAGCTCCGGGACTAGCGGGAATGATGAGCAGTTCTTC

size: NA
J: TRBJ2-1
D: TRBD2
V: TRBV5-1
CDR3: CASSFWRTSDTNEQFF
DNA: TGCGCCAGCAGCTTTTGGAGGACTAGCGATACCAATGAGCAGTTCTTC

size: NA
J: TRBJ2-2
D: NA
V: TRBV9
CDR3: CASSATRNTGELFF
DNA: TGTGCCAGCAGCGCCACTAGGAACACCGGGGAGCTGTTTTTT

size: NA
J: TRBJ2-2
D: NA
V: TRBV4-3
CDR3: CASSQVMGAGELFF
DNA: TGCGCCAGCAGCCAAGTAATGGGGGCCGGGGAGCTGTTTTTT

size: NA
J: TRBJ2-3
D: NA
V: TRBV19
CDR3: CASRVSGTDTQYF
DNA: TGTGCCAGTAGGGTTTCTGGCACAGATACGCAGTATTTT

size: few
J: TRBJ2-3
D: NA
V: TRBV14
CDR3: CASSQDSQTRDTQYF
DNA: TGTGCCAGCAGCCAAGATTCCCAGACTAGAGATACGCAGTATTTT

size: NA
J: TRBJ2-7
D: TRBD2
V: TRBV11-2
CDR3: CASSIAGRVNYEQYF
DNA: TGTGCCAGCAGCATAGCGGGGAGGGTGAACTACGAGCAGTACTTC

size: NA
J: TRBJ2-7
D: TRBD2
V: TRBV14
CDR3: CASSQDGRGSGYEQYF
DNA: TGTGCCAGCAGCCAAGATGGGCGCGGGAGTGGGTACGAGCAGTACTTC

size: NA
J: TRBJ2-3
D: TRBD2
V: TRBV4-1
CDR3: CASSQALLSGMQDTQYF
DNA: TGCGCCAGCAGCCAGGCGTTACTTAGCGGGATGCAAGATACGCAGTATTTT

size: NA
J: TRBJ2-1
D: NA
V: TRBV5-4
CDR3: CASSPIQGGEQFF
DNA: TGTGCCAGCAGCCCGATACAGGGAGGGGAGCAGTTCTTC

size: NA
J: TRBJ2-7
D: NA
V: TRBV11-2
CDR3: CASSLVQLKSYEQYF
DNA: TGTGCCAGCAGCTTAGTCCAACTGAAGTCCTACGAGCAGTACTTC

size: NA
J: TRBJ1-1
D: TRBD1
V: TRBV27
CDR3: CASKTTGGEAFF
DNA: TGTGCCAGCAAAACGACAGGGGGCGAAGCTTTCTTT

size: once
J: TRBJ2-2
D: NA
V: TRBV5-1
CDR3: CASVAGPSNTGELFF
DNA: TGCGCCAGCGTGGCGGGCCCGTCGAACACCGGGGAGCTGTTTTTT

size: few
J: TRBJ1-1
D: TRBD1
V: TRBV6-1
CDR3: CASSDRGLNTEAFF
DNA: TGTGCCAGCAGTGACAGGGGGTTGAACACTGAAGCTTTCTTT

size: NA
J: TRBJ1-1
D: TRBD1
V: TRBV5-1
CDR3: CASSTGQGATEAFF
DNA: TGCGCCAGCAGCACCGGACAGGGAGCCACTGAAGCTTTCTTT

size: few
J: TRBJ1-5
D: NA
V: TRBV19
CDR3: CASSITGHPNQPQHF
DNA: TGTGCCAGTAGTATCACGGGACACCCCAATCAGCCCCAGCATTTT

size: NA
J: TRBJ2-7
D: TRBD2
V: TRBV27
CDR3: CASSEFGSGILEQYF
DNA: TGTGCCAGCAGTGAATTTGGTAGCGGGATACTCGAGCAGTACTTC

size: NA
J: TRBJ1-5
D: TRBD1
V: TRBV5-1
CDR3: CASSSRGDSTNQPQHF
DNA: TGCGCCAGCAGCTCCCGCGGGGACAGCACCAATCAGCCCCAGCATTTT

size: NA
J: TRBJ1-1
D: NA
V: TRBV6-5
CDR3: CASSYPLGTEAFF
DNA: TGTGCCAGCAGTTACCCCTTGGGTACTGAAGCTTTCTTT

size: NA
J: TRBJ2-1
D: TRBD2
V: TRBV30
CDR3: CAWSDSGRGNEQFF
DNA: TGTGCCTGGAGTGATAGCGGGAGGGGCAATGAGCAGTTCTTC

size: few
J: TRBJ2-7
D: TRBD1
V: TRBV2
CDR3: CASTTGGEQYF
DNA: TGTGCCAGCACGACAGGGGGCGAGCAGTACTTC

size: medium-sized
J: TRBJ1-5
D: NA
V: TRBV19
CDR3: CASSIWAIRPHQPQHF
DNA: TGTGCCAGTAGTATTTGGGCCATCCGCCCCCATCAGCCCCAGCATTTT

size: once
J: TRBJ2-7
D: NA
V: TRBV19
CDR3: CATKNLVGSSYEQYF
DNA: TGTGCCACTAAAAATCTAGTCGGATCTTCCTACGAGCAGTACTTC

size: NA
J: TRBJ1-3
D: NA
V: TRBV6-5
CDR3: CASRDSGNTIYF
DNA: TGTGCCAGCAGGGACTCTGGAAACACCATATATTTT

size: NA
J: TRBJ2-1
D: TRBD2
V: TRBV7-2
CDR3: CASSLALAGGYSSYNEQFF
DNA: TGTGCCAGCAGCTTAGCGCTAGCGGGAGGGTATAGCTCCTACAATGAGCAGTTCTTC

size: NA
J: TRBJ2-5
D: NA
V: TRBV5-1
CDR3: CASSLRGRETQYF
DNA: TGCGCCAGCAGCTTACGGGGGCGGGAGACCCAGTACTTC

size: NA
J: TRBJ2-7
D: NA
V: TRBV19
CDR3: CASSRSPFLGEQYF
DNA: TGTGCCAGTAGTCGTTCACCCTTTTTGGGGGAGCAGTACTTC

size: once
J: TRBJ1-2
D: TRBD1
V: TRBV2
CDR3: CASSETGEGGYTF
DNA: TGTGCCAGCAGCGAGACAGGGGAGGGAGGCTACACCTTC

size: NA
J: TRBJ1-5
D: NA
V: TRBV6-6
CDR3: CATRDPNQPQHF
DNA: TGTGCCACCAGGGACCCTAATCAGCCCCAGCATTTT

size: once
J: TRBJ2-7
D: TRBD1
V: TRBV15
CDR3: CATSEGRTGGYEQYF
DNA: TGTGCCACCAGCGAGGGTAGGACAGGGGGCTACGAGCAGTACTTC

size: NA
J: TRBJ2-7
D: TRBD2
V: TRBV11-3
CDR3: CASSLDRRGSEQYF
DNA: TGTGCCAGCAGCTTAGATCGGCGGGGGAGCGAGCAGTACTTC

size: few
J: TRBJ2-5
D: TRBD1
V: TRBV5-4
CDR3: CASKVTGEETQYF
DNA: TGTGCCAGCAAGGTGACAGGGGAAGAGACCCAGTACTTC

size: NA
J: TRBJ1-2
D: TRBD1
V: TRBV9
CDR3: CASSAGQGNYGYTF
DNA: TGTGCCAGCAGCGCCGGACAGGGGAACTATGGCTACACCTTC

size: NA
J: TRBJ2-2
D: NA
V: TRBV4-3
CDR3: CASSQGDTTGELFF
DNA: TGCGCCAGCAGCCAAGGGGACACCACCGGGGAGCTGTTTTTT

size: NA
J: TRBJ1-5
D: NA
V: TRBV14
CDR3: CASSPMDGQPQHF
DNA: TGTGCCAGCAGCCCCATGGACGGTCAGCCCCAGCATTTT

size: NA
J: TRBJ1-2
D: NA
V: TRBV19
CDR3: CASRERGANYGYTF
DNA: TGTGCCAGTAGAGAAAGGGGAGCTAACTATGGCTACACCTTC

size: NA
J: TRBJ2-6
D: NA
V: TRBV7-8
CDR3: CASSLVGQSSGANVLTF
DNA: TGTGCCAGCAGCTTAGTCGGACAGAGCTCTGGGGCCAACGTCCTGACTTTC